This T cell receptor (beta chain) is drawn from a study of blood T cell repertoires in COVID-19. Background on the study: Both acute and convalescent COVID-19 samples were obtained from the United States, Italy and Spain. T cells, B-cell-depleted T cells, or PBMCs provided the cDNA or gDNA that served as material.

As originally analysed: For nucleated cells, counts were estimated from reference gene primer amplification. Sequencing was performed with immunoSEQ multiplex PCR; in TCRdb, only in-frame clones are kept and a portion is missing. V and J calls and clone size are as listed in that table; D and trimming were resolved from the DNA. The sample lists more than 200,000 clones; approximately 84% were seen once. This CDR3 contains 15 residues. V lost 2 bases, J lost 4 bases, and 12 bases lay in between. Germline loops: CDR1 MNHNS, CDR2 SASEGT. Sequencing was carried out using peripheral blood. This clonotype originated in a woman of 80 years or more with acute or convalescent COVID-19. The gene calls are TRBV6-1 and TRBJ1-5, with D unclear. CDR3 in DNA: TGTGCCAGCAGTGAACGGGGAGCGATTAATCAGCCCCAGCATTTT. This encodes CASSERGAINQPQHF.